Described below is a single TCR beta chain sequence and its context. The antigen it recognizes is unknown. One base away there is no much larger clone; base qualities are not given. The sample is drawn from a study of control samples from healthy donors and cancer patients (dated by TCRdb to 2019 to 2021). Trimming at the junction amounts to 4 bases on V and 0 bases on J, and the germline ends lie 9 bases apart. The germline V gene (reference sequence) specifies LNHNV as CDR1 and YYDKDF as CDR2. From its cysteine to its phenylalanine, the CDR3 spans 14 amino acids. Only the CDR3 region is kept as DNA, spanning 42 bases read in frame from base 1. Library preparation was by the immunoSEQ multiplex PCR assay. As stored in TCRdb, this immuneACCESS dataset retains in-frame rearrangements with V and J assigned. A fraction of the clones does not appear; measured against another copy, unresolved V genes explain less than half of the discrepancy, and the remainder lacks a known reason. Across this sample there are about 89,000 clones, with about 83% seen only once. Less than 2.5% of the sample rests with the top ten.

The sequence was collected from a woman in her thirties or forties in good health. Sequencing was done on a sample of blood. The V and J segments used are TRBV15 and TRBJ1-2; no confident D gene assignment can be made. The CDR3 sequence is CATSMGKANYGYTF. DNA sequence: TGTGCCACCAGCATGGGCAAAGCTAACTATGGCTACACCTTC.